The 20 T cell receptor beta chains listed next were all sequenced from one sample in a study of OX40 agonist ivuxolimab in advanced cancers. Assay used: immunoSEQ multiplex PCR; TCRdb lists only in-frame clones, some missing. The repertoire includes some 49,000 clones, 60% to 80% of them detected once, and roughly 7.3% sits in the top ten. Sequences were derived from CD4+ or CD8+ T cells sorted from blood, sampled in a trial of the OX40 agonist ivuxolimab. The source is an adult with an advanced solid tumor such as melanoma, head and neck, liver or kidney cancer.

Written as DNA, the CDR3 is TGTGCCAGCAGTTTGACCACTAGCGGATATTCCTACAATGAGCAGTTCTTC. The encoded protein is CASSLTTSGYSYNEQFF. The V call is TRBV27, the J call TRBJ2-1; the match to TRBD2 covers 8 bases. This CDR3 has 17 residues. The germline CDR1 and CDR2 sequences are MNHEY and SMNVEV (reference sequence). After removal of 3 bases from V and 1 base from J, the junction contained 8 bases not matched to a gene.

The CDR3 DNA is TGTGCCACGCTACCTTGGGGCGGACAGTCCGATAATGAGCAGTTCTTC. Translating it yields CATLPWGGQSDNEQFF. The J gene is TRBJ2-1, the V gene TRBV21-1; no check of the table's D call, TRBD1, against the DNA was made. TRBV21-1 is a pseudogene segment. The CDR3 is 16 residues long.

The rearrangement uses TRBV6-4 and TRBJ2-3; TRBD2 agrees at 8 bases. Germline CDR1 MRHNA, CDR2 SNTAGT. The CDR3 runs 14 residues. V was pared by 4 bases and J by 5 bases, with 5 bases of the junction left unmatched. The CDR3, as DNA: TGTGCCAGCAGTGTCGGGCTAGCGGGAGATACGCAGTATTTT. It encodes CASSVGLAGDTQYF.

The rearrangement links TRBV11-2 to TRBJ1-1; D unclear. This CDR3 is built from 13 residues. V was shortened by 5 bases and J by 1 base, with 8 bases between the two germline ends. Germline lookup yields CDR1 SGHAT and CDR2 FQNNGV. The CDR3 region has the DNA TGTGCCAGCAGCAAAGACCCGAACACTGAAGCTTTCTTT. This gives the protein CASSKDPNTEAFF.

The chain couples TRBV6-6 to TRBJ2-1; tentatively, D is TRBD1 or TRBD2 (5 bases each). The CDR3 is 16 amino acids. V was pared by 6 bases and J by 5 bases, with 20 bases between. Looked up from germline, CDR1 is MNHNY and CDR2 is SVGAGI (reference sequence). The CDR3 nucleotides read TGTGCCAGCAGCCGTGCCCGGGACGCATCGGACAATGAGCAGTTCTTC. Its protein is CASSRARDASDNEQFF.

The chain carries TRBV19 and TRBJ2-7; a possible D gene is TRBD2 (6 bases). Germline CDR1 and CDR2: LNHDA and SQIVND (reference sequence). Trimming took off 8 bases at V and 2 bases at J, with 16 bases between the two ends. CDR3 length equals 14 residues. CDR3 coding DNA: TGTGCCAGTCAAGAACGGGGGTCCGCCTACGAGCAGTACTTC. This translates into CASQERGSAYEQYF. The whole variable domain, filled in from reference TRBV19 and TRBJ2-7, reads DGGITQSPKYLFRKEGQNVTLSCEQNLNHDAMYWYRQDPGQGLRLIYYSQIVNDFQKGDIAEGYSVSREKKESFPLTVTSAQKNPTAFYLCASQERGSAYEQYFGPGTRLTVT.

The V gene is TRBV19, the J gene TRBJ2-1; D gene uncertain. V lost 1 base to trimming and J lost 8 bases, with 18 bases between them. This CDR3 comprises 16 residues. Germline V gene sequence: CDR1 LNHDA, CDR2 SQIVND (reference sequence). DNA of the CDR3: TGTGCCAGTAGTATAGGTGCGGCCTTTCGGAGTGATGAGCAGTTCTTC. Its translation: CASSIGAAFRSDEQFF.

The V and J genes are TRBV19 and TRBJ2-3, with TRBD2 matching over 9 bases. CDR3 size: 16 residues. Trimming removed 4 bases from V and 2 bases from J; junction bases left unmatched: 7. CDR1 LNHDA and CDR2 SQIVND come from the germline V gene (reference sequence). CDR3 region: CASSNRLAEITDTQYF. The DNA for the CDR3 is TGTGCCAGTAGTAACCGACTAGCGGAAATCACAGATACGCAGTATTTT.

The chain combines TRBV11-2 with TRBJ1-2; 7 nucleotides align to TRBD1. This CDR3 has 14 residues. Per the germline V gene, CDR1 is SGHAT and CDR2 is FQNNGV. V lost 5 bases and J lost 3; bases outside the gene matches: 6. The CDR3 nucleotides read TGTGCCAGCAGCATCGGACAGGACTACTATGGCTACACCTTC. Its protein is CASSIGQDYYGYTF.

V and J are TRBV5-6 and TRBJ1-2, with D hard to call. V lost 2 bases to trimming and J lost 4 bases, with 12 bases between them. CDR3 size: 14 residues. Germline V CDR1 and CDR2: SGHDT, YYEEEE. CDR3: CASSLGISTYGYTF. DNA for the CDR3: TGTGCCAGCAGCTTAGGGATATCAACCTATGGCTACACCTTC.

Concerning this clone itself: Other DNA sequences in the sample encode the same CDR3. The rearrangement joins TRBV5-1 to TRBJ2-1; 10 bases match TRBD1. There are 15 residues in the CDR3. Germline V gene lookup returns CDR1 SGHRS and CDR2 YFSETQ. The V segment lost 4 bases and the J segment 2 bases; nucleotides outside the gene matches: 3. CDR3 DNA: TGCGCCAGCAGCCCGGGACAGGGGACCTACAATGAGCAGTTCTTC. This codes for CASSPGQGTYNEQFF.

The J gene is TRBJ1-4, the V gene TRBV6-1, with TRBD1 matching over 11 bases. This CDR3 spans 13 amino acids. J lost 8 bases, V lost 4 bases, and 0 bases had no gene match. Germline CDR1 reads MNHNS; CDR2 reads SASEGT. CDR3 protein: CASSGTGGEKLFF. CDR3 bases: TGTGCCAGCAGTGGGACAGGGGGCGAAAAACTGTTTTTT.

This sequence joins TRBV18 and TRBJ1-1; D may be TRBD1 (6 bases). The CDR3 runs to 13 residues. Per the germline V gene, CDR1 is KGHSH and CDR2 is LQKENI. V shed 4 bases and J shed 1 base, with 7 bases lying between them. The CDR3 here is CASSQGGNTEAFF. The CDR3, as DNA: TGTGCCAGCTCACAGGGGGGGAACACTGAAGCTTTCTTT.

With regard to this clone: A junction end diverges from the germline sequence, so it may reflect a read error. The gene calls are TRBV19 and TRBJ2-7; D tentatively fits TRBD1 or TRBD2 (5 bases each). This CDR3 region has 12 residues. Looked up from germline, CDR1 is LNHDA and CDR2 is SQIVND (reference sequence). The CDR3 DNA reads as TGTGCCAGTAGTCTAGAGGGGTACGAGCAGTACTTC. Amino acids: CASSLEGYEQYF.

CDR3 sequence: CASSPGGATIYF. Written as DNA, the CDR3 is TGTGCCAGCTCACCAGGGGGAGCCACCATATATTTT. The chain has TRBV18 and TRBJ1-3; D is perhaps TRBD1 (5 bases). CDR1 and CDR2 from the germline V gene are KGHSH and LQKENI. The V end was cut by 2 bases, the J end by 9 bases, with 8 bases between. The CDR3 has 12 amino acids.

This clone was detected only once. This chain connects TRBV11-2 to TRBJ2-1; TRBD2 might be the D (7 bases). The CDR3 loop spans 14 amino acids. Trimming removed 6 bases from V and 8 bases from J, with 17 bases in between. Germline CDR1 reads SGHAT; CDR2 reads FQNNGV. The CDR3 protein is CASRTLGGGYEQFF. CDR3 DNA: TGTGCCAGCAGAACACTAGGGGGGGGCTATGAGCAGTTCTTC.

The chain is built from TRBV18 and TRBJ2-7; maybe TRBD2 (5 bases). Per the germline V gene, CDR1 is KGHSH and CDR2 is LQKENI. CDR3 length equals 13 residues. Trimming removed 4 bases from V and 3 bases from J, with 10 bases in between. CDR3 DNA sequence: TGTGCCAGCTCACAAGGACTGGTCTACGAGCAGTACTTC. This translates into CASSQGLVYEQYF. Complete variable domain (other parts from reference TRBV18 and TRBJ2-7): NAGVMQNPRHLVRRRGQEARLRCSPMKGHSHVYWYRQLPEEGLKFMVYLQKENIIDESGMPKERFSAEFPKEGPSILRIQQVVRGDSAAYFCASSQGLVYEQYFGPGTRLTVT.

This rearrangement joins TRBV14 to TRBJ2-1; 9 bases match TRBD2. Trimming removed 4 bases from V and 7 bases from J; junction bases left unmatched: 8. CDR3 size: 15 residues. Germline-derived CDR1 and CDR2 are SGHDN and FVKESK. CDR3 nucleotides: TGTGCCAGCAGCCGCGGGACTAGCTTTTGGAATGAGCAGTTCTTC. As protein: CASSRGTSFWNEQFF.

The CDR3 nucleotides read TGTGCCAGCAGCTTGACAGGGGACTACGAGCAGTACTTC. Protein: CASSLTGDYEQYF. J is TRBJ2-7 and V is TRBV5-6; 7 bases fit TRBD1. Per the germline V gene, CDR1 is SGHDT and CDR2 is YYEEEE. The CDR3 contains 13 residues. V lost 1 base, J lost 3 bases, and 1 base stayed unmatched.

This clone was seen more than once but under ten times. The rearrangement uses TRBV5-1 and TRBJ2-1, with D unclear. The CDR3 spans 13 residues. Trimming stripped 1 base from V and 2 bases from J, with 4 bases between. From germline, CDR1 is SGHRS and CDR2 YFSETQ. The CDR3 sequence: CASSLNAYNEQFF. The CDR3 region has the DNA TGCGCCAGCAGCTTGAACGCCTACAATGAGCAGTTCTTC. The whole variable domain, filled in from reference TRBV5-1 and TRBJ2-1, reads KAGVTQTPRYLIKTRGQQVTLSCSPISGHRSVSWYQQTPGQGLQFLFEYFSETQRNKGNFPGRFSGRQFSNSRSEMNVSTLELGDSALYLCASSLNAYNEQFFGPGTRLTVL.